One sample yielded the 16 T cell receptor beta chains listed below, sequenced in a study of T cell responses to AZD1222 COVID-19 vaccine. This table comes from immunoSEQ multiplex PCR, and its TCRdb copy is limited to in-frame clones, with some not included. The data hold about 83,000 clones, with around 88% observed a single time. Sample: peripheral blood, taken on day 0 of AZD1222 vaccination. The origin of the receptors is an adult in good health.

CDR3 loop: CASSQEAGDYTDTQYF. The CDR3, as DNA: TGTGCCAGCAGCCAAGAAGCAGGGGACTACACAGATACGCAGTATTTT. This rearrangement joins TRBV3-1 (or the pseudogene TRBV3-2) to TRBJ2-3; D is perhaps TRBD2 (7 bases). Trimming took off 0 bases at V and 2 bases at J, with 12 bases between the two ends. The CDR3 covers 16 residues. Germline loops: CDR1 LGHDT, CDR2 YNNKEL (reference sequence).

The chain links TRBV27 to TRBJ1-4; D ambiguous. Germline V lookup: CDR1 MNHEY, CDR2 SMNVEV (reference sequence). The CDR3 loop spans 14 amino acids. V lost 3 bases, J lost 7 bases, and 12 bases lay in between. CDR3 sequence (DNA): TGTGCCAGCAGTTTGACTCTGTTGGGTGAAAAACTGTTTTTT. Translating it yields CASSLTLLGEKLFF.

The chain has TRBV28 and TRBJ1-6; D is possibly TRBD1 (5 bases). This CDR3 spans 16 amino acids. In germline, CDR1 is MDHEN, CDR2 SYDVKM. V lost 2 bases to trimming and J lost 1 base, with 9 bases between them. The CDR3 protein is CASSLVGGSYNSPLHF. The CDR3 DNA follows: TGTGCCAGCAGTTTAGTTGGGGGGTCCTATAATTCACCCCTCCACTTT. The full variable domain, rest sourced from reference TRBV28 and TRBJ1-6, is DVKVTQSSRYLVKRTGEKVFLECVQDMDHENMFWYRQDPGLGLRLIYFSYDVKMKEKGDIPEGYSVSREKKERFSLILESASTNQTSMYLCASSLVGGSYNSPLHFGNGTRLTVT.

This chain's CDR3 is CASSRIGLAHTDTQYF. Here the CDR3 DNA reads TGTGCCAGCAGTCGGATAGGACTAGCCCACACAGATACGCAGTATTTT. The V gene is TRBV6-2 or TRBV6-3, the J gene TRBJ2-3; 8 bases agree with TRBD2. CDR3 length: 16 amino acids. V lost 5 bases and J lost 2; bases outside the gene matches: 9. The germline V gene encodes CDR1 MNHEY and CDR2 SVGEGT.

V is TRBV5-1 and J is TRBJ1-4, with D maybe TRBD1 (5 bases). Trimming pared 7 bases from V and 4 bases from J, leaving 11 bases between. Germline lookup yields CDR1 SGHRS and CDR2 YFSETQ. The CDR3 is made up of 13 amino acids. The CDR3 loop is CASGEGINEKLFF. Written as DNA, the CDR3 is TGCGCCAGCGGTGAGGGGATTAATGAAAAACTGTTTTTT. The complete variable domain, with remaining parts taken from reference TRBV5-1 and TRBJ1-4, reads KAGVTQTPRYLIKTRGQQVTLSCSPISGHRSVSWYQQTPGQGLQFLFEYFSETQRNKGNFPGRFSGRQFSNSRSEMNVSTLELGDSALYLCASGEGINEKLFFGSGTQLSVL.

In DNA form, the CDR3 reads TGTGCCAGCAGTGAAGCGAAAAACTACGAGCAGTACTTC. Its protein product is CASSEAKNYEQYF. This sequence joins TRBV6-1 and TRBJ2-7; D is unresolved. The CDR3 loop spans 13 amino acids. V was shortened by 0 bases and J by 3 bases, with 6 bases between the two germline ends. Germline assignment: CDR1 MNHNS and CDR2 SASEGT.

This chain uses TRBV29-1 with TRBJ1-2, with D maybe TRBD1 (6 bases). Germline values: CDR1 SQVTM, CDR2 ANQGSEA. With 8 bases removed from V and 3 bases from J, the gap between germline ends came to 19 bases. This CDR3 has 14 residues. The CDR3 DNA reads as TGCAGCCACAGCGCTGGGGCAGGGGACTATGGCTACACCTTC. Encoded protein: CSHSAGAGDYGYTF. The variable domain in full, with the rest retrieved from reference TRBV29-1 and TRBJ1-2, is SAVISQKPSRDICQRGTSLTIQCQVDSQVTMMFWYRQQPGQSLTLIATANQGSEATYESGFVIDKFPISRPNLTFSTLTVSNMSPEDSSIYLCSHSAGAGDYGYTFGSGTRLTVV.

The gene calls are TRBV28 and TRBJ1-2, with a tentative D call TRBD1 (6 bases). Trimming removed 4 bases from V and 4 bases from J, with 19 bases in between. Looked up from germline, CDR1 is MDHEN and CDR2 is SYDVKM. The CDR3 contains 16 residues. The CDR3 bases are TGTGCCAGCAGTTCCCGACAGGACCCTTACCGCTATGGCTACACCTTC. Translating it yields CASSSRQDPYRYGYTF.

The chain recombines TRBV24-1 with TRBJ1-5; D remains unclear. V was clipped by 3 bases and J by 6 bases, with 8 bases between them. CDR3 size: 13 residues. Germline loops: CDR1 KGHDR, CDR2 SFDVKD. The CDR3 sequence is CATSDRDTQPQHF. In nucleotides, the CDR3 is TGTGCCACCAGTGATCGTGACACTCAGCCCCAGCATTTT.

This clone turned up a few times. The J gene is TRBJ1-5, the V gene TRBV28; no reliable D call. V shed 5 bases and J shed 7 bases, with 15 bases lying between them. Germline V lookup: CDR1 MDHEN, CDR2 SYDVKM. The CDR3 runs to 14 residues. This CDR3 is CASSPPGYGQPQHF. CDR3 DNA sequence: TGTGCCAGCAGTCCCCCTGGGTACGGCCAGCCCCAGCATTTT.

Remarks on this clone: This CDR3 is also generated by other DNA sequences in the sample. V is TRBV10-3 and J is TRBJ1-2; D not certain. The CDR3 runs to 15 residues. The germline CDR1 and CDR2 sequences are ENHRY and SYGVKD. Trimming took 0 bases from V and 0 from J, leaving 8 bases between them. CDR3 protein: CAISESNRPNYGYTF. The CDR3, as DNA: TGTGCCATCAGTGAGTCGAATAGGCCTAACTATGGCTACACCTTC.

V gene TRBV19 combines with J gene TRBJ1-4, with D perhaps TRBD1 (5 bases). V was clipped by 10 bases and J by 8 bases, with 20 bases between them. The CDR3 totals 14 residues. Germline lookup yields CDR1 LNHDA and CDR2 SQIVND (reference sequence). The CDR3 spells CATHSEGYGEKLFF. CDR3 in DNA: TGTGCCACCCACTCCGAGGGGTATGGGGAAAAACTGTTTTTT. Using reference TRBV19 and TRBJ1-4 for the parts outside the CDR3, the full variable domain is DGGITQSPKYLFRKEGQNVTLSCEQNLNHDAMYWYRQDPGQGLRLIYYSQIVNDFQKGDIAEGYSVSREKKESFPLTVTSAQKNPTAFYLCATHSEGYGEKLFFGSGTQLSVL.

The J gene is TRBJ1-1, the V gene TRBV5-1; the D is unclear. The CDR3 is 14 amino acids. Germline loops: CDR1 SGHRS, CDR2 YFSETQ. V was shortened by 2 bases and J by 1 base, with 9 bases between the two germline ends. The CDR3 reads CASSFRRGNTEAFF. CDR3 coding DNA: TGCGCCAGCAGCTTCAGGAGAGGGAACACTGAAGCTTTCTTT.

The gene calls are TRBV7-2 and TRBJ1-3; D is uncertain. This CDR3 has 15 amino acids. In germline, CDR1 is SGHTA, CDR2 FQGNSA. Trimming took 3 bases from V and 0 from J, leaving 9 bases between them. CDR3 region: CASSLVLLSGNTIYF. CDR3 in DNA: TGTGCCAGCAGCTTGGTCCTGCTCTCTGGAAACACCATATATTTT.

The chain links TRBV12-3 or TRBV12-4 to TRBJ1-1; D is unclear. The V end lost 6 bases, the J end lost 10 bases, and 15 bases lay between the germline ends. The CDR3 spans 12 residues. In DNA, the CDR3 is TGTGCCAGCAGCTTACATGGGATTGGAGCTTTCTTT. This gives the protein CASSLHGIGAFF.

The rearrangement links TRBV30 to TRBJ2-2; a possible D gene is TRBD2 (5 bases). Trimming cost V 4 bases and J 7 bases, with 13 bases left between them. Germline assignment: CDR1 GTSNPN and CDR2 SVGIG (reference sequence). The CDR3 is 13 residues long. CDR3: CAWTLRVVGELFF. CDR3 coding DNA: TGTGCCTGGACGCTGCGGGTGGTCGGGGAGCTGTTTTTT.